This is a list of T cell receptor beta chains from one sample in a study of cytomegalovirus exposure and HLA in healthy donors. The repertoire was sequenced with immunoSEQ multiplex PCR; TCRdb's copy has only in-frame clones and lacks some. The sample holds 150,000 to 200,000 clones; around 80% are singletons and the top ten take 5% to 7.5%. Sequencing was done on a sample of PBMCs. These receptors were taken from a man aged 50 to 60 in good health and CMV-seropositive. Both conserved end residues are part of each CDR3. D genes are given only for firm matches. The size of a clone is reported for some rows only, either as once, few or many, or as a class for expanded clones.

d_call: .; j_call: TRBJ1-6; clone_size: .; v_call: TRBV7-9; cdr3_nt: TGTGCCAGCAGCTTAGGAATAGCTTCACCCCTCCACTTT; cdr3_aa: CASSLGIASPLHF
d_call: TRBD1; j_call: TRBJ2-7; clone_size: .; v_call: TRBV5-1; cdr3_nt: TGCGCCAGCAGCTTGCCGGGACAGGGGTCCGAGCAGTACTTC; cdr3_aa: CASSLPGQGSEQYF
d_call: TRBD2; j_call: TRBJ2-1; clone_size: .; v_call: TRBV13; cdr3_nt: TGTGCCAGCAGCTTAAGGCGGGCTAGCGGGAATAATGAGCAGTTCTTC; cdr3_aa: CASSLRRASGNNEQFF
d_call: TRBD1; j_call: TRBJ1-5; clone_size: .; v_call: TRBV2; cdr3_nt: TGTGCCAACAGCGACAGGGGTAGAGGCAATCAGCCCCAGCATTTT; cdr3_aa: CANSDRGRGNQPQHF
d_call: TRBD2; j_call: TRBJ2-5; clone_size: .; v_call: TRBV9; cdr3_nt: TGTGCCAGCAGCACTAGCGGAGTGGAAGAAGAGACCCAGTACTTC; cdr3_aa: CASSTSGVEEETQYF
d_call: .; j_call: TRBJ2-7; clone_size: .; v_call: TRBV29-1; cdr3_nt: TGCAGCGTTGAAGGGGTGGAGGGGGCTAACTACTACGAGCAGTACTTC; cdr3_aa: CSVEGVEGANYYEQYF
d_call: TRBD2; j_call: TRBJ2-1; clone_size: .; v_call: TRBV18; cdr3_nt: TGTGCCAGCTCACCGAGCGGGAGGGCACTGAATGAGCAGTTCTTC; cdr3_aa: CASSPSGRALNEQFF
d_call: .; j_call: TRBJ1-3; clone_size: .; v_call: TRBV29-1; cdr3_nt: TGCAGCGTTGTCCCAGTCTCTGGAAACACCATATATTTT; cdr3_aa: CSVVPVSGNTIYF
d_call: TRBD2; j_call: TRBJ2-2; clone_size: once; v_call: TRBV14; cdr3_nt: TGTGCCAGCAGCCCCTGGACTAGCGGGAGTGCCGGGGAGCTGTTTTTT; cdr3_aa: CASSPWTSGSAGELFF
d_call: .; j_call: TRBJ2-7; clone_size: .; v_call: TRBV6-6; cdr3_nt: TGTGCCAGCAGGGGACAAGGTGGGGTCTACGAGCAGTACTTC; cdr3_aa: CASRGQGGVYEQYF
d_call: TRBD1; j_call: TRBJ2-7; clone_size: many; v_call: TRBV2; cdr3_nt: TGTGCCAGTGACAGGGGGCTCTACGAGCAGTACTTC; cdr3_aa: CASDRGLYEQYF
d_call: .; j_call: TRBJ2-3; clone_size: once; v_call: TRBV6-5; cdr3_nt: TGTACCAGCAAGCTTAGTACGGCAGATACGCAGTATTTT; cdr3_aa: CTSKLSTADTQYF
d_call: TRBD2; j_call: TRBJ2-1; clone_size: .; v_call: TRBV5-4; cdr3_nt: TGTGCCAGCAGCCGGGGGACTAGCGGGGAGAATGAGCAGTTCTTC; cdr3_aa: CASSRGTSGENEQFF
d_call: .; j_call: TRBJ2-5; clone_size: .; v_call: TRBV5-5; cdr3_nt: TGTGCCAGTGAGGACTATACGATGGAGACCCAGTACTTC; cdr3_aa: CASEDYTMETQYF
d_call: TRBD2; j_call: TRBJ2-1; clone_size: .; v_call: TRBV2; cdr3_nt: TGTGCCAGCATTTTACTAGCGGGGGGGCGGAATGAGCAGTTCTTC; cdr3_aa: CASILLAGGRNEQFF
d_call: TRBD1; j_call: TRBJ1-4; clone_size: .; v_call: TRBV19; cdr3_nt: TGTGCCAGTAGGCCGGGACAGGGAGGTTTTTATGAAAAACTGTTTTTT; cdr3_aa: CASRPGQGGFYEKLFF
d_call: .; j_call: TRBJ2-1; clone_size: .; v_call: TRBV10-3; cdr3_nt: TGTGCCACCCTCGAGAGGGTATCCAATGAGCAGTTCTTC; cdr3_aa: CATLERVSNEQFF
d_call: TRBD1; j_call: TRBJ1-3; clone_size: .; v_call: TRBV18; cdr3_nt: TGTGCCAGCTCGCCCGGGACAGGGTGGAGGTCTGGAAACACCATATATTTT; cdr3_aa: CASSPGTGWRSGNTIYF
d_call: .; j_call: TRBJ2-1; clone_size: .; v_call: TRBV9; cdr3_nt: TGTGCCAGCAGCAGGGGGTACAATGAGCAGTTCTTC; cdr3_aa: CASSRGYNEQFF
d_call: .; j_call: TRBJ1-2; clone_size: .; v_call: TRBV18; cdr3_nt: TGTGCCAGCTCACCCAGGGACACTGCTAACTATGGCTACACCTTC; cdr3_aa: CASSPRDTANYGYTF
d_call: .; j_call: TRBJ2-3; clone_size: .; v_call: TRBV27; cdr3_nt: TGTGCCAGCAAAGGGGTGCCTGGGGATACGCAGTATTTT; cdr3_aa: CASKGVPGDTQYF
d_call: .; j_call: TRBJ2-2; clone_size: once; v_call: TRBV5-1; cdr3_nt: TGCGCCAGCAGTCACGAACAGGTGAACACCGGGGAGCTGTTTTTT; cdr3_aa: CASSHEQVNTGELFF
d_call: .; j_call: TRBJ1-2; clone_size: .; v_call: TRBV15; cdr3_nt: TGTGCCACCAGCAGAGATCGGAGCGGGGGAGGAGGCTACACCTTC; cdr3_aa: CATSRDRSGGGGYTF
d_call: .; j_call: TRBJ1-5; clone_size: .; v_call: TRBV4-1; cdr3_nt: TGCGCCAGCAGCCAAGACGTCAACAGTCGATATCAGCCCCAGCATTTT; cdr3_aa: CASSQDVNSRYQPQHF
d_call: .; j_call: TRBJ2-1; clone_size: .; v_call: TRBV5-6; cdr3_nt: TGTGCCAGCAGCTTGGCCGAAGACACCCCCTACAATGAGCAGTTCTTC; cdr3_aa: CASSLAEDTPYNEQFF
d_call: TRBD2; j_call: TRBJ2-1; clone_size: .; v_call: TRBV4-1; cdr3_nt: TGCGCCAGCAGCGACCCGACTAGCGGGGATTACAATGAGCAGTTCTTC; cdr3_aa: CASSDPTSGDYNEQFF
d_call: .; j_call: TRBJ2-4; clone_size: .; v_call: TRBV11-2; cdr3_nt: TGTGCCAGCAGAGACAGGTCAGCCAAAAACATTCAGTACTTC; cdr3_aa: CASRDRSAKNIQYF
d_call: .; j_call: TRBJ2-7; clone_size: .; v_call: TRBV5-5; cdr3_nt: TGTGCCAGCAGCCCAGGGATCCACGGCCGCCTTTACGAGCAGTACTTC; cdr3_aa: CASSPGIHGRLYEQYF
d_call: .; j_call: TRBJ2-3; clone_size: .; v_call: TRBV15; cdr3_nt: TGTGCCACCAGCATCGGATGGGGGGTACTAACAGATACGCAGTATTTT; cdr3_aa: CATSIGWGVLTDTQYF
d_call: TRBD1; j_call: TRBJ1-5; clone_size: .; v_call: TRBV27; cdr3_nt: TGTGCCAGCAGTCGACAGGGGGCGAGCAATCAGCCCCAGCATTTT; cdr3_aa: CASSRQGASNQPQHF
d_call: TRBD1; j_call: TRBJ1-4; clone_size: .; v_call: TRBV5-1; cdr3_nt: TGCGCCAGCAGCCCCGACAGGGTGGCTGAAAAACTGTTTTTT; cdr3_aa: CASSPDRVAEKLFF
d_call: .; j_call: TRBJ2-3; clone_size: .; v_call: TRBV28; cdr3_nt: TGTGCCAGCAGTTCCCCAGGGTCACGCACAGATACGCAGTATTTT; cdr3_aa: CASSSPGSRTDTQYF
d_call: .; j_call: TRBJ2-1; clone_size: .; v_call: TRBV5-6; cdr3_nt: TGTGCCAGCAGCTTCGTCCTGGGGGGTGGCAATGAGCAGTTCTTC; cdr3_aa: CASSFVLGGGNEQFF
d_call: .; j_call: TRBJ1-5; clone_size: .; v_call: TRBV9; cdr3_nt: TGTGCCAGCAGCGCAGGGAACAATCAGCCCCAGCATTTT; cdr3_aa: CASSAGNNQPQHF
d_call: TRBD1; j_call: TRBJ1-2; clone_size: .; v_call: TRBV19; cdr3_nt: TGTGCCAGTACCCCAACAAAGACAGGGTTCTATGGCTACACCTTC; cdr3_aa: CASTPTKTGFYGYTF
d_call: TRBD1; j_call: TRBJ1-2; clone_size: .; v_call: TRBV5-1; cdr3_nt: TGCGCCAGCAGCTTGATGGGACAGGAGAACTATGGCTACACCTTC; cdr3_aa: CASSLMGQENYGYTF
d_call: TRBD1; j_call: TRBJ2-7; clone_size: .; v_call: TRBV29-1; cdr3_nt: TGCAGCGCCACGGACAGGGATTACGAGCAGTACTTC; cdr3_aa: CSATDRDYEQYF
d_call: .; j_call: TRBJ1-3; clone_size: .; v_call: TRBV18; cdr3_nt: TGTGCCAGCTCACGCCCGCCGGACAGCTCTGGAAACACCATATATTTT; cdr3_aa: CASSRPPDSSGNTIYF
d_call: .; j_call: TRBJ2-3; clone_size: .; v_call: TRBV5-4; cdr3_nt: TGTGCCAGCAGCTTGAGAAGAGGTGAAGATACGCAGTATTTT; cdr3_aa: CASSLRRGEDTQYF
d_call: TRBD2; j_call: TRBJ2-1; clone_size: .; v_call: TRBV27; cdr3_nt: TGTGCCAGAAGAGGGGCGGGAGGGTCCTACAATGAGCAGTTCTTC; cdr3_aa: CARRGAGGSYNEQFF
d_call: TRBD1; j_call: TRBJ2-1; clone_size: .; v_call: TRBV2; cdr3_nt: TGTGCCAGCAGCTCAAGGACAGGGTTGATCAATGAGCAGTTCTTC; cdr3_aa: CASSSRTGLINEQFF
d_call: TRBD1; j_call: TRBJ1-3; clone_size: .; v_call: TRBV19; cdr3_nt: TGTGCCAGTAGTATAATTGGACAGGGGGCGGCTGGAAACACCATATATTTT; cdr3_aa: CASSIIGQGAAGNTIYF
d_call: .; j_call: TRBJ2-1; clone_size: .; v_call: TRBV11-2; cdr3_nt: TGTGCCAGCAGCTTATCCCTCGGGGGTTCAGCGTCCTACAATGAGCAGTTCTTC; cdr3_aa: CASSLSLGGSASYNEQFF
d_call: .; j_call: TRBJ2-2; clone_size: .; v_call: TRBV5-8; cdr3_nt: TGTGCCAGCAGCTTGAGCGTTTCGAACACCGGGGAGCTGTTTTTT; cdr3_aa: CASSLSVSNTGELFF
d_call: TRBD2; j_call: TRBJ2-3; clone_size: .; v_call: TRBV7-9; cdr3_nt: TGTGCCAGCAGCTTCCGGACTAGCTGGAGAGCAGATACGCAGTATTTT; cdr3_aa: CASSFRTSWRADTQYF
d_call: .; j_call: TRBJ1-3; clone_size: .; v_call: TRBV6-6; cdr3_nt: TGTGCCAGCAGTATTTCAGGGTTAGACACCATATATTTT; cdr3_aa: CASSISGLDTIYF
d_call: TRBD1; j_call: TRBJ1-2; clone_size: .; v_call: TRBV6-1; cdr3_nt: TGTGCCAGCAGTGGACCCGCCGGGACAGGGAATGGCTACACCTTC; cdr3_aa: CASSGPAGTGNGYTF
d_call: TRBD2; j_call: TRBJ2-7; clone_size: .; v_call: TRBV5-1; cdr3_nt: TGCGCCAGCAGCTTGGCCGCAGCGGGGGGCGACCTTGCCTACGAGCAGTACTTC; cdr3_aa: CASSLAAAGGDLAYEQYF
d_call: TRBD2; j_call: TRBJ2-2; clone_size: once; v_call: TRBV11-3; cdr3_nt: TGTGCCAGCAGCTCTCGCGGGAGCCTACACACCGGGGAGCTGTTTTTT; cdr3_aa: CASSSRGSLHTGELFF
d_call: .; j_call: TRBJ2-3; clone_size: .; v_call: TRBV5-1; cdr3_nt: TGCGCCAGCAGCTTGTCAGGGGTTGCTACAGATACGCAGTATTTT; cdr3_aa: CASSLSGVATDTQYF
d_call: TRBD1; j_call: TRBJ1-5; clone_size: .; v_call: TRBV5-1; cdr3_nt: TGCGCCAGCAGCTTGGACGGACAGGCGACTCGGCCCCAGCATTTT; cdr3_aa: CASSLDGQATRPQHF
d_call: TRBD1; j_call: TRBJ1-1; clone_size: once; v_call: TRBV6-9; cdr3_nt: TGTGCCAGCAGCTCGGTCCCACAGGGGATAGGCACTGAAGCTTTCTTT; cdr3_aa: CASSSVPQGIGTEAFF
d_call: TRBD1; j_call: TRBJ1-2; clone_size: .; v_call: TRBV4-1; cdr3_nt: TGCGCCAGCAGCCTCGATTTGGGACAGGGAACTTCTTATGGCTACACCTTC; cdr3_aa: CASSLDLGQGTSYGYTF
d_call: TRBD1; j_call: TRBJ1-1; clone_size: few; v_call: TRBV5-1; cdr3_nt: TGCGCCAGCAGTATCCGGGACAGGGCCCTGAACACTGAAGCTTTCTTT; cdr3_aa: CASSIRDRALNTEAFF
d_call: TRBD1; j_call: TRBJ2-7; clone_size: .; v_call: TRBV28; cdr3_nt: TGTGCCAGCAGCCCCGGGACAGCGATACCCTACGAGCAGTACTTC; cdr3_aa: CASSPGTAIPYEQYF
d_call: TRBD2; j_call: TRBJ2-1; clone_size: .; v_call: TRBV13; cdr3_nt: TGTGCCAGCAGCTTACCCTCTAGCGGGAGAGGCGATGAGCAGTTCTTC; cdr3_aa: CASSLPSSGRGDEQFF